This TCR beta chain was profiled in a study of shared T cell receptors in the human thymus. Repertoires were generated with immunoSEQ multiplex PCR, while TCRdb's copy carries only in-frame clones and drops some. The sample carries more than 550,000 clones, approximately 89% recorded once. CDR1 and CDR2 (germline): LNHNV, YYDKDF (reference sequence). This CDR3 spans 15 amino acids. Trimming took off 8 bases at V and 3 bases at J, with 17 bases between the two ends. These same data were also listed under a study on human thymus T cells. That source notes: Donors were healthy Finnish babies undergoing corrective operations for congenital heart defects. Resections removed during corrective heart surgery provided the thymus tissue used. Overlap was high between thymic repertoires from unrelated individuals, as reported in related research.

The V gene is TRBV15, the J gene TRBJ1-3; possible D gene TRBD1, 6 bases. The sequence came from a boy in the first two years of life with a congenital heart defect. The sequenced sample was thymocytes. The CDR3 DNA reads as TGTGCCACCTCTGATGGGGGCGCTAGTGGAAACACCATATATTTT. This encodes CATSDGGASGNTIYF.